The present entry profiles one T cell receptor (beta chain) with its context. Its specificity is unknown. The data belong to a study of cytomegalovirus exposure and HLA in healthy donors. Study results and caveats: Most TCR beta V segments were productive about 87% or about 30% of the time in an earlier analysis. Prediction of most subjects' HLA-A and HLA-B alleles by TCR beta sequences was reportedly accurate. In vitro testing confirmed three CMV-associated chains as specific for CMV antigens.

The CDR3 is 15 amino acids. The V gene end was trimmed by 2 bases and the J gene end by 3 bases; junction bases not matched to a gene: 5. In germline, CDR1 is SGHDT, CDR2 YYEEEE. With 60 Vbeta and 13 Jbeta primers, the PCR was carried out. The assay was immunoSEQ multiplex PCR, and TCRdb's table has in-frame clones only and misses some. The sample carries 60,000 to 65,000 clones, around 80% recorded once. This sequence was found in a woman in her forties in good health and CMV-seropositive. Specimen: PBMCs. The rearrangement links TRBV5-6 to TRBJ1-5; 7 bases agree with TRBD1. DNA of the CDR3: TGTGCCAGCAGCTTTCGGGACAGCGTCAATCAGCCCCAGCATTTT. Translating it yields CASSFRDSVNQPQHF.